The text below deals with one T cell receptor (beta chain). The CDR3 ends on some other residue instead of the conserved phenylalanine or tryptophan, so this is likely a read error. This record belongs to a study of tumor and adjacent non-tumor tissue in lung cancer. Study-wide background: The cohort had about 12 adenocarcinoma, a couple of squamous cell and 1 small cell patients.

The library came from three nested PCR rounds adapted from ARM-PCR protocols. TCRdb re-analysed the multiplex PCR reads in MiXCR, keeping a single row per CDR3 protein. The top ten hold about 31% of the sample, which has more than 55,000 distinct CDR3 sequences, roughly two thirds seen once. This sample's RNA came from whole unsorted tissue. Distant lung tissue was collected more than 3 cm away from the tumor edge. The sequenced material came from distant non-tumor lung tissue. The receptor was derived from a man between 65 and 85 years old with non-small cell lung cancer.

The CDR3 protein is CVSRRGTGLYEQYL. The CDR3 nucleotides read TGTGTCAGCAGAAGGGGGACAGGGCTCTACGAGCAGTACTTA. The chain combines TRBV6-5 with TRBJ2-7; 9 bases agree with TRBD1. CDR3 length equals 14 residues. Germline V gene sequence: CDR1 MNHEY, CDR2 SVGAGI.